Below are 17 T cell receptor beta chains sequenced from a single sample in a study of blood T cell repertoires in COVID-19. Assay used: immunoSEQ multiplex PCR; TCRdb lists only in-frame clones, some missing. The repertoire consists of 90,000 to 120,000 clones, with about 85% occurring once and the leading ten covering 2.1%. The sequencing input was peripheral blood. These TCRs come from a human donor in a cohort sampled during active COVID-19.

The chain joins TRBV6-4 to TRBJ2-2; TRBD1 matches 9 bases. The CDR3 runs 15 residues. The V gene's germline CDR1 is MRHNA and CDR2 SNTAGT. V lost 5 bases, J lost 6 bases, and 7 bases stayed unmatched. CDR3 nucleotides: TGTGCCAGCAGTCCGGGACAGGGTCGGCCCGGGGAGCTGTTTTTT. Encoded protein: CASSPGQGRPGELFF.

The chain combines TRBV29-1 with TRBJ1-5; D is perhaps TRBD1 (5 bases). Germline CDR1 is SQVTM and CDR2 is ANQGSEA. The germline V and J ends were trimmed by 4 bases and 6 bases, with 13 bases remaining between them. This CDR3 region has 13 residues. CDR3 residues: CSVGQGGPQPQHF. The DNA for the CDR3 is TGCAGCGTTGGTCAGGGAGGGCCTCAGCCCCAGCATTTT.

This sequence joins TRBV6-1 and TRBJ2-1; 10 bases are a match to TRBD1. Trimming at V came to 4 bases and at J to 3 bases, leaving 6 bases not matched to a gene. CDR1 is MNHNS, CDR2 SASEGT, per germline. This CDR3 is built from 16 residues. CDR3 region: CASSGPGQGNYNEQFF. In DNA form, the CDR3 reads TGTGCCAGCAGTGGACCGGGACAGGGGAACTACAATGAGCAGTTCTTC.

V gene TRBV2 combines with J gene TRBJ2-7; D is perhaps TRBD2 (5 bases). The germline gives CDR1 SNHLY, CDR2 FYNNEI. V lost 2 bases and J lost 2, with 13 bases in between. The CDR3 runs to 15 residues. CDR3 loop: CASSEHQGGPYEQYF. The CDR3 DNA reads as TGTGCCAGCAGTGAACACCAAGGAGGTCCCTACGAGCAGTACTTC.

This chain links TRBV3-1 (or the pseudogene TRBV3-2) with TRBJ2-7; D perhaps matches TRBD1 (5 bases). V lost 4 bases and J lost 7, with 14 bases in between. Looked up from germline, CDR1 is LGHDT and CDR2 is YNNKEL (reference sequence). The CDR3 runs 13 residues. CDR3 sequence: CASSLQGPGEQYF. CDR3 nucleotides: TGTGCCAGCAGCCTTCAGGGCCCCGGAGAGCAGTACTTC.

This chain uses TRBV6-5 with TRBJ1-1, with 8 bases fitting TRBD1. The CDR3 is 12 amino acids. The germline CDR1 and CDR2 sequences are MNHEY and SVGAGI. J gave up 4 bases and V 6 bases, and 1 base lay outside the gene matches. CDR3 loop: CASRDRVTEAFF. CDR3 nucleotides: TGTGCCAGCAGGGACAGGGTCACTGAAGCTTTCTTT.

The chain is built from TRBV3-1 (or the pseudogene TRBV3-2) and TRBJ2-7; TRBD1 matches 7 bases. The trim removed 5 bases at V and 0 bases at J, leaving 7 bases unmatched. The CDR3 extends over 15 amino acids. Germline V gives CDR1 LGHDT, CDR2 YNNKEL (reference sequence). The CDR3 sequence: CASSSTWDSSYEQYF. As DNA, the CDR3 is TGTGCCAGCAGCTCAACGTGGGACAGCTCCTACGAGCAGTACTTC.

The chain carries TRBV7-8 and TRBJ1-6; a weak D match, TRBD1 (6 bases). Deletions cut 4 bases from V and 10 bases from J, with 17 bases between. The V gene's germline CDR1 is SGHVS and CDR2 FQNEAQ. The CDR3 runs to 15 residues. The CDR3 reads CASSSGRGMGSPLHF. CDR3 sequence (DNA): TGTGCCAGCAGCTCCGGAAGGGGGATGGGATCACCCCTCCACTTT. The full variable domain, in which reference TRBV7-8 and TRBJ1-6 provide the parts outside the CDR3, is GAGVSQSPRYKVAKRGQDVALRCDPISGHVSLFWYQQALGQGPEFLTYFQNEAQLDKSGLPSDRFFAERPEGSVSTLKIQRTQQEDSAVYLCASSSGRGMGSPLHFGNGTRLTVT.

This chain joins TRBV5-4 and TRBJ2-6, with D perhaps TRBD1 (6 bases). The V end was cut by 6 bases, the J end by 1 base, with 17 bases between. This CDR3 contains 17 residues. Per the germline V gene, CDR1 is SGHNT and CDR2 is YYREEE (reference sequence). CDR3 protein: CASNSQGPRSGANVLTF. The CDR3 bases are TGTGCCAGCAATAGCCAGGGGCCACGTTCTGGGGCCAACGTCCTGACTTTC. Filled out from reference TRBV5-4 and TRBJ2-6, the complete variable domain reads ETGVTQSPTHLIKTRGQQVTLRCSSQSGHNTVSWYQQALGQGPQFIFQYYREEENGRGNFPPRFSGLQFPNYSSELNVNALELDDSALYLCASNSQGPRSGANVLTFGAGSRLTVL.

The rearrangement joins TRBV3-1 (or the pseudogene TRBV3-2) to TRBJ2-7; D is undetermined. V gave up 6 bases and J gave up 0 bases, with 6 bases separating them. The CDR3 is made up of 12 amino acids. Germline V CDR1 and CDR2: LGHDT, YNNKEL (reference sequence). CDR3 in DNA: TGTGCCAGCAGTCTTAGCTCCTACGAGCAGTACTTC. This translates into CASSLSSYEQYF.

This chain links TRBV30 with TRBJ2-1; TRBD1 aligns across 8 bases. The CDR3 extends over 13 amino acids. The junction had 7 bases not matched to a gene; V was cut back by 3 bases and J by 9 bases. In germline, CDR1 is GTSNPN, CDR2 SVGIG (reference sequence). CDR3 DNA: TGTGCCTGGAGGTCGCAGGGGGCGGGTGAGCAGTTCTTC. Amino acids: CAWRSQGAGEQFF.

This sequence joins TRBV5-1 and TRBJ1-2; a possible D gene is TRBD1 (6 bases). The V end lost 5 bases, the J end lost 5 bases, and 22 bases lay between the germline ends. The CDR3 runs to 16 residues. Germline lookup yields CDR1 SGHRS and CDR2 YFSETQ. This CDR3 is CASSCVGDTGCYGYTF. CDR3 sequence (DNA): TGCGCCAGCAGTTGCGTAGGGGACACGGGATGTTATGGCTACACCTTC.

V usage is TRBV4-1 and J usage is TRBJ1-5; D unresolved. Trimming shortened V by 1 base and J by 1 base, and 11 bases separated the two germline ends. CDR1 and CDR2 (germline): MGHRA, YSYEKL. The CDR3 covers 16 residues. CDR3 sequence (DNA): TGCGCCAGCAGCCAAGTAGCTCAAGCGAGCAATCAGCCCCAGCATTTT. Its protein product is CASSQVAQASNQPQHF.

This clone was picked up one time. This chain connects TRBV18 to TRBJ2-1, with TRBD2 identical over 7 bases. CDR3 length: 15 amino acids. Trimming removed 3 bases from V and 8 bases from J; junction bases left unmatched: 10. In germline, CDR1 is KGHSH, CDR2 LQKENI. The CDR3 sequence is CASSPQAGSDHEQFF. CDR3 nucleotide sequence: TGTGCCAGCTCACCGCAAGCGGGAAGTGATCATGAGCAGTTCTTC.

This clone has ten or more counts. The rearrangement uses TRBV6-6 and TRBJ2-3, with D possibly matching TRBD2 (5 bases). Deletions cut 5 bases from V and 6 bases from J, with 12 bases between. The CDR3 extends over 13 amino acids. Germline CDR1 reads MNHNY; CDR2 reads SVGAGI (reference sequence). CDR3 protein: CASSQIGGDTQYF. The CDR3 region has the DNA TGTGCCAGCAGTCAGATCGGCGGGGATACGCAGTATTTT.

The rearrangement links TRBV16 to TRBJ2-3; D gene ambiguous. This CDR3 region has 14 residues. Trimming removed 3 bases at V and 4 bases at J, with 11 bases between. CDR1 is KGHSY, CDR2 FQNENV, per germline. The CDR3 DNA reads as TGTGCCAGCAGCCATTCCGCGGATGCAGATACGCAGTATTTT. Residues: CASSHSADADTQYF. The variable domain in full, with the rest retrieved from reference TRBV16 and TRBJ2-3, is GEEVAQTPKHLVRGEGQKAKLYCAPIKGHSYVFWYQQVLKNEFKFLISFQNENVFDETGMPKERFSAKCLPNSPCSLEIQATKLEDSAVYFCASSHSADADTQYFGPGTRLTVL.

This clone was detected only a few times. The rearrangement joins TRBV10-3 to TRBJ1-2; D remains ambiguous. Germline values: CDR1 ENHRY, CDR2 SYGVKD. V lost 10 bases to trimming and J lost 8 bases, with 20 bases between them. This CDR3 is 13 amino acids long. The DNA for the CDR3 is TGTGCCACAAGCGGCACAGCCCCCGGCGGCTACACCTTC. Translating it yields CATSGTAPGGYTF.